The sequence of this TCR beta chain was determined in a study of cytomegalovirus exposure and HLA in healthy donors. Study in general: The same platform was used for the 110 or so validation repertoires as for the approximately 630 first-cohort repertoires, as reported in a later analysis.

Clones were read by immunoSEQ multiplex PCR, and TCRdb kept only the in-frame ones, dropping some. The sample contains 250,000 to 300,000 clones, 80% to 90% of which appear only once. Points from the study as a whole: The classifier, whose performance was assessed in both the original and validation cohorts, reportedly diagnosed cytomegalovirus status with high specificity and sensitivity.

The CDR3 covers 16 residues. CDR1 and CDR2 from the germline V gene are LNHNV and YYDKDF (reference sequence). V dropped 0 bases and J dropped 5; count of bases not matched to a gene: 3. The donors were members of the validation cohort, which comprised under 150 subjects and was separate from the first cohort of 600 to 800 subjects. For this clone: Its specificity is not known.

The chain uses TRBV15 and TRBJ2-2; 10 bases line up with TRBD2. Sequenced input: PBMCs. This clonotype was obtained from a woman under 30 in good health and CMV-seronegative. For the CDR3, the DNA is TGTGCCACCAGCAGAGATAGCGGGGGGATGACCGGGGAGCTGTTTTTT. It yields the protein CATSRDSGGMTGELFF. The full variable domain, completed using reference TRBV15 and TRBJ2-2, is DAMVIQNPRYQVTQFGKPVTLSCSQTLNHNVMYWYQQKSSQAPKLLFHYYDKDFNNEADTPDNFQSRRPNTSFCFLDIRSPGLGDTAMYLCATSRDSGGMTGELFFGEGSRLTVL.